One sample yielded the 31 T cell receptor beta chains listed below, sequenced in a study of T cell repertoires in cytomegalovirus infection. TCRdb reprocessed the reads with MiXCR, giving one entry per CDR3 protein. The data show hundreds of thousands of distinct CDR3 sequences, 17% seen once. Source material: PBMCs. The receptors here all came from a human donor in good health (CMV status not recorded). Some clones in this sample may be carry-over from other donors' samples.

This clonotype was detected only a few times. The J gene is TRBJ1-3, the V gene TRBV7-2; perhaps TRBD1 as D (6 bases). Per the germline V gene, CDR1 is SGHTA and CDR2 is FQGNSA. V shed 2 bases and J shed 6 bases, with 11 bases lying between them. The CDR3 has 14 amino acids. Here the CDR3 reads CASSLRGAENTIYF. CDR3 coding DNA: TGTGCCAGCAGCTTACGGGGGGCCGAAAACACCATATATTTT.

This clonotype was counted only a few times. V gene TRBV2 combines with J gene TRBJ2-7; no reliable D call. The ends were cut back, 6 bases at V and 1 base at J, with 16 bases in the middle. Per the germline V gene, CDR1 is SNHLY and CDR2 is FYNNEI. The CDR3 loop spans 15 amino acids. CDR3 sequence (DNA): TGTGCCAGCAGCCGAAAGGGTTTTTTATCCTACGAGCAGTACTTC. This sequence encodes CASSRKGFLSYEQYF.

This chain links TRBV6-5 with TRBJ2-1; D is ambiguous. This CDR3 is 13 amino acids long. Trimming took 0 bases from V and 10 from J, leaving 10 bases between them. Germline V CDR1 and CDR2: MNHEY, SVGAGI. The chain's CDR3 is CASSYSGVTEQFF. CDR3 DNA: TGTGCCAGCAGTTACTCTGGGGTCACCGAGCAGTTCTTC.

At least ten counts were recorded for this clonotype. The rearrangement uses TRBV7-6 and TRBJ1-2, with 9 bases identical to TRBD1. The CDR3 is made up of 19 amino acids. From germline, CDR1 is SGHVS and CDR2 FNYEAQ. J lost 3 bases, V lost 3 bases, and 17 bases had no gene match. The CDR3 here is CASSFKTGQGIRGDYGYTF. The DNA of the CDR3 is TGTGCCAGCAGCTTTAAGACGGGACAGGGTATCCGGGGGGACTATGGCTACACCTTC.

This clonotype turned up a few times. The CDR3 sequence: CASSLGGTADREQYF. CDR3 nucleotides: TGTGCCAGCAGCTTAGGCGGTACGGCGGACCGCGAGCAGTACTTC. The V call is TRBV11-3, the J call TRBJ2-7, with D unclear. Trimming removed 1 base from V and 6 bases from J, with 16 bases in between. CDR3 size: 15 residues. Germline CDR1 is SGHNT and CDR2 is YENEEA.

The sample holds a few counts of this clonotype. This chain links TRBV20-1 with TRBJ1-6, with a weak D call TRBD1 (5 bases). Per germline, CDR1 DFQATT and CDR2 SNEGSKA (reference sequence). Trimming stripped 0 bases from V and 6 bases from J, with 12 bases between. The CDR3 is 15 amino acids. CDR3: CSARDPGRGNSPLHF. DNA for the CDR3: TGCAGTGCTAGAGATCCAGGGAGGGGTAATTCACCCCTCCACTTT.

The chain recombines TRBV3-1 with TRBJ2-3; 9 nucleotides agree with TRBD2. CDR1 is LGHDT, CDR2 YNNKEL, per germline (reference sequence). The CDR3 runs 15 residues. V lost 3 bases to trimming and J lost 8 bases; unmatched junction nucleotides: 9. CDR3 sequence: CASSQAGLAYGTQYF. DNA of the CDR3: TGTGCCAGCAGCCAGGCGGGACTAGCTTACGGTACGCAGTATTTT.

The chain employs TRBV19 and TRBJ1-5; TRBD1 matches at 7 bases. J gave up 4 bases and V 10 bases, and 7 bases lay outside the gene matches. Germline CDR1 and CDR2: LNHDA and SQIVND (reference sequence). The CDR3 has 13 amino acids. The CDR3 bases are TGTGCCACAAGGACAGGCCTTAATCAGCCCCAGCATTTT. Protein product: CATRTGLNQPQHF. Variable domain in full (rest from reference TRBV19 and TRBJ1-5): DGGITQSPKYLFRKEGQNVTLSCEQNLNHDAMYWYRQDPGQGLRLIYYSQIVNDFQKGDIAEGYSVSREKKESFPLTVTSAQKNPTAFYLCATRTGLNQPQHFGDGTRLSIL.

This clonotype was counted between two and nine times. This chain uses TRBV7-9 with TRBJ2-3; no definite D call. Per germline, CDR1 SEHNR and CDR2 FQNEAQ (reference sequence). This CDR3 comprises 15 residues. Trimming stripped 7 bases from V and 2 bases from J, with 16 bases between. The CDR3 sequence is CASTPSNQFTDTQYF. The CDR3 coding sequence is TGTGCCAGCACCCCTTCGAACCAGTTCACAGATACGCAGTATTTT. The full variable domain, with the rest looked up from reference TRBV7-9 and TRBJ2-3, is DTGVSQNPRHKITKRGQNVTFRCDPISEHNRLYWYRQTLGQGPEFLTYFQNEAQLEKSRLLSDRFSAERPKGSFSTLEIQRTEQGDSAMYLCASTPSNQFTDTQYFGPGTRLTVL.

This clonotype came up many times. This rearrangement joins TRBV11-2 to TRBJ2-7, with D maybe TRBD2 (5 bases). CDR1 and CDR2 (germline): SGHAT, FQNNGV. The CDR3 has 16 residues. V lost 4 bases and J 0 bases, leaving 16 bases between the germline ends. CDR3 amino acids: CASSSKGAAYSYEQYF. The DNA for the CDR3 is TGTGCCAGCAGCTCCAAGGGAGCAGCATACTCCTACGAGCAGTACTTC.

This clonotype was observed many times. This chain uses TRBV7-6 with TRBJ2-2; D not resolved. CDR3 length equals 16 residues. Germline values: CDR1 SGHVS, CDR2 FNYEAQ. With 0 bases removed from V and 4 bases from J, the gap between germline ends came to 12 bases. This chain's CDR3 is CASSLATRAGTGELFF. The CDR3 nucleotides read TGTGCCAGCAGCTTAGCGACACGGGCCGGCACCGGGGAGCTGTTTTTT.

This clonotype is categorized as medium-sized. This chain's CDR3 is CASSPPLGTARQETQYF. For the CDR3, the DNA is TGTGCCAGCAGCCCGCCGTTGGGGACAGCAAGACAAGAGACCCAGTACTTC. The chain carries TRBV7-2 and TRBJ2-5, with 7 positions matching TRBD1. The CDR3 totals 17 residues. Unmatched junction bases numbered 14, after V lost 5 bases and J lost 2 bases. Germline CDR1 SGHTA, CDR2 FQGNSA.

This clonotype was seen repeatedly, ten times or more. This chain links TRBV6-1 with TRBJ1-6; D unresolved. In germline, CDR1 is MNHNS, CDR2 SASEGT. Between the trimmed V and J ends, which lost 7 bases and 4 bases, there was a span of 11 bases. This CDR3 is built from 14 residues. The CDR3 reads CASKISHYNSPLHF. The CDR3 DNA follows: TGTGCCAGCAAGATAAGCCATTATAATTCACCCCTCCACTTT.

This chain connects TRBV20-1 to TRBJ2-2; either TRBD1 or TRBD2 may supply D (5 bases each). Trimming shortened V by 0 bases and J by 7 bases, and 12 bases separated the two germline ends. The CDR3 is 14 amino acids. Germline V gene lookup returns CDR1 DFQATT and CDR2 SNEGSKA (reference sequence). This CDR3 reads CSARDWGEGGELFF. CDR3 nucleotides: TGCAGTGCTAGAGATTGGGGCGAGGGCGGGGAGCTGTTTTTT.

On this clonotype itself: This may arise from a read error, as a much more abundant clone is one base away. V gene TRBV7-6 combines with J gene TRBJ2-5; D assignment may be TRBD1 or TRBD2 (5 bases each). Germline V gene data show CDR1 as SGHVS and CDR2 as FNYEAQ. The V end was cut by 5 bases, the J end by 6 bases, with 16 bases between. The length of the CDR3 is 14 residues. CDR3 residues: CASSPGTSMQTQYF. The CDR3, as DNA: TGTGCCAGCAGCCCTGGGACGTCGATGCAGACCCAGTACTTC.

Concerning this clonotype itself: One end of the junction varies from germline; a read error may be responsible. V gene TRBV7-2 combines with J gene TRBJ2-7; 9 bases are shared with TRBD1. Germline V gene data show CDR1 as SGHTA and CDR2 as FQGNSA. This CDR3 contains 15 residues. The CDR3 protein is CVSNLPGQGQYEQYF. DNA of the CDR3: TGTGTCAGCAACTTACCGGGACAGGGTCAGTACGAGCAGTACTTC.

About this clonotype: One end of the junction is discordant with germline, which a read error may explain. The chain links TRBV28 to TRBJ2-7, with D perhaps matching TRBD1 (5 bases). Looked up from germline, CDR1 is MDHEN and CDR2 is SYDVKM. The CDR3 has 14 residues. The chain's CDR3 is CANSLTGYSYEQYF. The CDR3 nucleotides read TGTGCCAACAGTCTCACAGGTTACTCCTACGAGCAGTACTTC.

The V gene is TRBV28, the J gene TRBJ2-7; D may be TRBD1 or TRBD2 (5 bases each). The germline gives CDR1 MDHEN, CDR2 SYDVKM. V gave up 4 bases and J gave up 0 bases, with 13 bases separating them. This CDR3 region has 15 residues. CDR3 sequence reads: CASSSGQSNSYEQYF. For the CDR3, the DNA is TGTGCCAGCAGTTCGGGGCAGTCTAACTCCTACGAGCAGTACTTC.

The sample holds many counts of this clonotype. The chain is built from TRBV4-1 and TRBJ2-1; 13 positions agree with TRBD2. This CDR3 is built from 16 residues. The V gene's germline CDR1 is MGHRA and CDR2 YSYEKL. V was pared by 4 bases and J by 9 bases, with 9 bases of the junction left unmatched. The CDR3, as DNA: TGCGCCAGCAGCCTTGAGGGACTAGCGGGGCTTGCTGAGCAGTTCTTC. It translates to CASSLEGLAGLAEQFF.

In its sample, this clonotype was seen many times. The chain combines TRBV19 with TRBJ1-1; maybe TRBD1 (6 bases). CDR1 and CDR2 (germline): LNHDA, SQIVND (reference sequence). This CDR3 comprises 14 residues. V was trimmed by 8 bases and J by 0 bases, leaving 13 bases between them. CDR3 amino acids: CASRFDRMNTEAFF. CDR3 DNA sequence: TGTGCCAGTCGATTCGACAGGATGAACACTGAAGCTTTCTTT.

This clonotype was counted between two and nine times. The genes are TRBV12-3 or TRBV12-4 and TRBJ1-5; D uncertain. Trimming took off 1 base at V and 0 bases at J, with 7 bases between the two ends. The CDR3 has 15 residues. CDR3: CASSLGENSNQPQHF. The CDR3 DNA is TGTGCCAGCAGTTTAGGGGAGAATAGCAATCAGCCCCAGCATTTT.

This chain joins TRBV3-1 and TRBJ1-1; D uncertain. Trimming took off 3 bases at V and 6 bases at J, with 11 bases between the two ends. The germline V gene has CDR1 LGHDT and CDR2 YNNKEL (reference sequence). The CDR3 runs to 13 residues. The CDR3 region has the DNA TGTGCCAGCAGCCAGATCGATACCCCTGAAGCTTTCTTT. Amino acids: CASSQIDTPEAFF.

This clonotype was recorded at least ten times. This chain links TRBV7-2 with TRBJ1-5; maybe TRBD1 (6 bases). CDR3 length equals 15 residues. Germline V CDR1 and CDR2: SGHTA, FQGNSA. V lost 5 bases to trimming and J lost 7 bases, with 18 bases between them. The chain's CDR3 is CASSLRGGATQPQHF. In DNA form, the CDR3 reads TGTGCCAGCAGCCTGAGGGGGGGGGCGACGCAGCCCCAGCATTTT.

This clonotype was recorded many times. The chain employs TRBV7-2 and TRBJ1-2; 9 nucleotides align to TRBD1. This CDR3 has 15 amino acids. Germline V CDR1 and CDR2: SGHTA, FQGNSA. J gave up 2 bases and V 5 bases, and 6 bases lay outside the gene matches. In nucleotides, the CDR3 is TGTGCCAGCAGCCGCTCACAGGGGGCAAACTATGGCTACACCTTC. Its protein product is CASSRSQGANYGYTF.

This clonotype was observed many times. The rearrangement links TRBV6-8 to TRBJ2-3, with 13 positions matching TRBD2. Per germline, CDR1 MNHGY and CDR2 SAAAGT. The V gene end was trimmed by 6 bases and the J gene end by 1 base; junction bases not matched to a gene: 7. The CDR3 totals 17 residues. CDR3 sequence (DNA): TGTGCCAGCAGCCACACTAGCGGGGGGGCCGGCACAGATACGCAGTATTTT. Encoded protein: CASSHTSGGAGTDTQYF.

This clonotype was seen at least ten times. The V call is TRBV18, the J call TRBJ1-1; D is perhaps TRBD1 (5 bases). The length of the CDR3 is 14 residues. The ends were cut back, 2 bases at V and 4 bases at J, with 11 bases in the middle. Germline CDR1 is KGHSH and CDR2 is LQKENI. In nucleotides, the CDR3 is TGTGCCAGCTCACCAGGGGCCGGGGGCACTGAAGCTTTCTTT. Translation gives CASSPGAGGTEAFF.

The rearrangement links TRBV5-1 to TRBJ2-1; 7 positions agree with TRBD1. With 4 bases clipped from V and 5 bases from J, the junction kept 6 bases outside the gene matches. CDR1 is SGHRS and CDR2 is YFSETQ in the germline V gene. The CDR3 is 14 residues long. Written as DNA, the CDR3 is TGCGCCAGCAGCAAAGGACAGGAGGACAATGAGCAGTTCTTC. Encoded protein: CASSKGQEDNEQFF.

The V gene is TRBV4-1, the J gene TRBJ1-2; no clear D gene. The length of the CDR3 is 15 residues. Trimming pared 0 bases from V and 0 bases from J, leaving 8 bases between. CDR1 MGHRA and CDR2 YSYEKL come from the germline V gene. The CDR3: CASSQEAISNYGYTF. CDR3 DNA sequence: TGCGCCAGCAGCCAAGAGGCAATTTCTAACTATGGCTACACCTTC.

This clonotype was observed a handful of times. This chain connects TRBV5-1 to TRBJ2-7; 8 nucleotides line up with TRBD1. V lost 2 bases, J lost 3 bases, and 10 bases stayed unmatched. This CDR3 comprises 16 residues. Germline V lookup: CDR1 SGHRS, CDR2 YFSETQ. CDR3 sequence: CASSLNYPGQVYEQYF. CDR3 DNA sequence: TGCGCCAGCAGCTTAAATTATCCGGGACAGGTCTACGAGCAGTACTTC.

This clonotype was seen only a few times. This chain uses TRBV9 with TRBJ2-3; no reliable D call. The CDR3 is made up of 15 amino acids. V was shortened by 0 bases and J by 0 bases, with 8 bases between the two germline ends. The germline V gene has CDR1 SGDLS and CDR2 YYNGEE. CDR3 in amino acids: CASSVAPGSTDTQYF. DNA for the CDR3: TGTGCCAGCAGCGTAGCTCCAGGTAGCACAGATACGCAGTATTTT.

This rearrangement joins TRBV2 to TRBJ1-5; 7 positions match TRBD1. V dropped 0 bases and J dropped 7; count of bases not matched to a gene: 3. Germline V gene data show CDR1 as SNHLY and CDR2 as FYNNEI. The CDR3 totals 14 residues. The CDR3 here is CASSEAPGQQPQHF. The CDR3 DNA reads as TGTGCCAGCAGTGAAGCGCCGGGACAGCAGCCCCAGCATTTT.